What follows are 18 T cell receptor beta chains derived from one specimen sequenced in a study of synovial regulatory T cells in juvenile arthritis (dated by TCRdb to the mid-2010s). The method was the immunoSEQ multiplex PCR assay. TCRdb's version of the immuneACCESS table is confined to in-frame rearrangements and falls short of the full clone set. An unresolved V gene accounts for under half of the shortfall where checked; the remainder is of unknown origin. The sample's own table lists about 10,000 clones. The ten largest clones capture approximately 0.35% of the sample. The source material was Treg cells from blood. This specimen's cell subset or site label, per the study, means: remaining (HLA-DR-negative) circulating blood Treg cells. The receptors shown here come from a donor aged 2-29 years with juvenile idiopathic arthritis.

The V call is TRBV11-3, the J call TRBJ2-2. Germline V gene sequence: CDR1 SGHNT, CDR2 YENEEA. The length of the CDR3 is 13 residues. The DNA sequence is not available. The CDR3 here is CASSPPNTGELFF.

This chain uses TRBV4-1 with TRBJ1-4. Germline V gene lookup returns CDR1 MGHRA and CDR2 YSYEKL. This CDR3 contains 14 residues. The protein alone is recorded here. CDR3 protein: CASSPRDRPEKLFF.

The genes are TRBV10-3 and TRBJ2-7; TCRdb reports TRBD2, a call that lacks DNA to check it against. From germline, CDR1 is ENHRY and CDR2 SYGVKD. The CDR3 is 13 residues long. No DNA is listed. The CDR3 reads CAIRPLLVYEQYF.

The CDR3 here is CSARSRYGYTF. V is TRBV20-1 and J is TRBJ1-2. The CDR3 extends over 11 amino acids. No DNA appears here. The germline gives CDR1 DFQATT, CDR2 SNEGSKA (reference sequence).

The rearrangement uses TRBV18 and TRBJ2-7; as DNA is missing, the TRBD1 call by TCRdb cannot be tested. Germline V CDR1 and CDR2: KGHSH, LQKENI. The CDR3 extends over 13 amino acids. A DNA sequence was not provided. CDR3 sequence: CASSNERGYEQYF.

This chain connects TRBV11-2 to TRBJ1-4; the D gene TCRdb calls, TRBD1, cannot be checked with no DNA. CDR3 length: 15 amino acids. DNA is not recorded here. Germline V gene data show CDR1 as SGHAT and CDR2 as FQNNGV. The CDR3 protein is CASSLQGSTNEKLFF.

The chain couples TRBV19 to TRBJ2-3. CDR1 and CDR2 from the germline V gene are LNHDA and SQIVND (reference sequence). This CDR3 contains 15 residues. No DNA accompanies this entry. The CDR3 protein is CASSRPHRSTDTQYF.

This sequence joins TRBV19 and TRBJ2-2. The V gene's germline CDR1 is LNHDA and CDR2 SQIVND (reference sequence). The CDR3 length is 14 residues. No DNA is listed. The CDR3: CASSIGLGTGELFF.

The rearrangement joins TRBV6-1 to TRBJ1-1; TCRdb indicates TRBD1, and absent DNA this call remains unverified. CDR3 size: 15 residues. No DNA is given. Germline V lookup: CDR1 MNHNS, CDR2 SASEGT. CDR3 residues: CASSAAGARNTEAFF.

The chain combines TRBV11-2 with TRBJ2-5. This CDR3 comprises 14 residues. The DNA is not on file. Germline CDR1 and CDR2: SGHAT and FQNNGV. CDR3 residues: CASSSGPNLETQYF.

This chain joins TRBV19 and TRBJ2-3; as DNA is missing, the TRBD2 call by TCRdb cannot be tested. Germline-derived CDR1 and CDR2 are LNHDA and SQIVND (reference sequence). The CDR3 has 15 amino acids. No DNA is recorded. CDR3 sequence reads: CASSTSGPITDTQYF. The whole variable domain, filled in from reference TRBV19 and TRBJ2-3, reads DGGITQSPKYLFRKEGQNVTLSCEQNLNHDAMYWYRQDPGQGLRLIYYSQIVNDFQKGDIAEGYSVSREKKESFPLTVTSAQKNPTAFYLCASSTSGPITDTQYFGPGTRLTVL.

CDR3 protein: CAMGQGANYGYTF. The gene calls are TRBV6-1 and TRBJ1-2; TCRdb indicates TRBD1, and absent DNA this call remains unverified. The CDR3 covers 13 residues. The nucleotide record is missing. Germline-derived CDR1 and CDR2 are MNHNS and SASEGT.

The CDR3 region is CASSFWSRYTF. The chain uses TRBV5-6 and TRBJ1-2. Per the germline V gene, CDR1 is SGHDT and CDR2 is YYEEEE. This CDR3 is 11 amino acids long. The protein alone is recorded here.

The rearrangement joins TRBV11-2 to TRBJ2-3; without DNA, the TCRdb call of TRBD2 cannot be checked. This CDR3 is built from 15 residues. DNA is not recorded here. Per germline, CDR1 SGHAT and CDR2 FQNNGV. The CDR3 spells CASSPGRVSTDTQYF.

This rearrangement joins TRBV6-6 to TRBJ2-7; lacking DNA, the TRBD2 call made by TCRdb goes unchecked. The CDR3 totals 13 residues. DNA is not recorded here. Per germline, CDR1 MNHNY and CDR2 SVGAGI (reference sequence). This CDR3 reads CASSDNKSYEQYF.

The chain has TRBV10-3 and TRBJ2-7; as DNA is missing, the TRBD2 call by TCRdb cannot be tested. The CDR3 loop spans 16 amino acids. No DNA sequence was recorded. Germline loops: CDR1 ENHRY, CDR2 SYGVKD. CDR3 amino acids: CAISELLAGATVEQYF.

CDR3 region: CASSDRGRSYGYTF. The V gene is TRBV18, the J gene TRBJ1-2; TCRdb indicates TRBD1, and absent DNA this call remains unverified. This CDR3 has 14 residues. This entry has no DNA. CDR1 and CDR2 from the germline V gene are KGHSH and LQKENI. Complete variable domain (other parts from reference TRBV18 and TRBJ1-2): NAGVMQNPRHLVRRRGQEARLRCSPMKGHSHVYWYRQLPEEGLKFMVYLQKENIIDESGMPKERFSAEFPKEGPSILRIQQVVRGDSAAYFCASSDRGRSYGYTFGSGTRLTVV.

The chain uses TRBV18 and TRBJ1-1. There are 12 residues in the CDR3. No DNA has been recorded. CDR1 and CDR2 from the germline V gene are KGHSH and LQKENI. The CDR3 reads CASSLRETEAFF.